The clone carrying this T cell receptor beta chain is judged medium-sized (0.01 to 0.1%). The ends lost 4 bases at V and 7 bases at J; junction bases unmatched: 5. The length of the CDR3 is 13 residues. Looked up from germline, CDR1 is SQVTM and CDR2 is ANQGSEA. The data were taken from a study of T cells after yellow fever vaccination. By 5'RACE template switching, TCR cDNA was produced, with a universal primer site and UMIs added in the process. TCRdb called the 5' RACE reads again in MiXCR, with one record for every CDR3 protein. Of 15,000 or so distinct CDR3 sequences listed, 7.3% are singletons. The sequencing here drew on PBMCs, either bulk or a sorted T-cell subset (CD4+, CD8+, memory, or dextramer-sorted; not recorded which), taken on the day of the yellow fever booster vaccination. V is TRBV29-1 and J is TRBJ2-2; 8 bases are shared with TRBD1. The TCR originated in a man aged 18-30 years who received the YFV17D yellow fever vaccine. CDR3 loop: CSVGQGLGGELFF. In nucleotides, the CDR3 is TGCAGCGTTGGACAGGGGTTGGGCGGGGAGCTGTTTTTT.